This T cell receptor beta chain originates from a study of CD8 T cells in ankylosing spondylitis. Overall study results and limits: A TCR beta motif of about eight highly homologous variants appeared characteristic of ankylosing spondylitis blood. Reports say disease-linked clones showed up significantly more in matched ankylosing spondylitis synovial fluid. The authors found the disease-linked clones to be CD8+ and relatively rare in peripheral blood. Some of these motif variants have turned up before, in reports on reactive arthritis synovial fluid and blood.

Per the germline V gene, CDR1 is KGHDR and CDR2 is SFDVKD. The V end lost 4 bases, the J end lost 6 bases, and 14 bases lay between the germline ends. The CDR3 contains 15 residues. Turning to this clonotype: Its antigen is not identified.

TCRdb itself ran the 5' RACE reads through MiXCR, one entry per CDR3 protein. Among about 88,000 distinct CDR3 sequences listed, 27% were seen once. The chain combines TRBV24-1 with TRBJ2-2; possible D gene TRBD1, 6 bases. The TCR sequence derives from a male donor with ankylosing spondylitis or in good health (not recorded which). Sequencing was done on a sample of blood, either unsorted or a sorted T cell fraction (not recorded which). The CDR3 bases are TGTGCCACCAGTGACCACAAGCAGGGGTCCGGGGAGCTGTTTTTT. Translating it yields CATSDHKQGSGELFF.